The 17 T cell receptor beta chains presented below share a single source sample, sequenced in a study of T cells in Graves' hyperthyroidism and ophthalmopathy. Using RNA transcripts as the source, TCR beta CDR3 regions were amplified. With the HTBI primer set, the TCR CDR3 went through a first round of RT-PCR. TCRdb independently ran MiXCR on the multiplex PCR reads; one entry per CDR3 protein. The sample includes about 260,000 distinct CDR3 sequences, less than 30% of them seen just once. Sequenced: blood. These receptor sequences come from a man in his forties with Graves' hyperthyroidism that later progressed to Graves' ophthalmopathy.

This clonotype was detected many times. The chain joins TRBV5-1 to TRBJ2-7; TRBD1 matches at 8 bases. The CDR3 runs to 15 residues. V was clipped by 0 bases and J by 5 bases; unmatched bases: 7. Germline CDR1 reads SGHRS; CDR2 reads YFSETQ. The CDR3 is CASSLDGTGMDEQYF. The CDR3 DNA follows: TGCGCCAGCAGCTTGGACGGGACAGGTATGGACGAGCAGTACTTC.

There are many counts of this clonotype. The rearrangement joins TRBV20-1 to TRBJ2-2, with D maybe TRBD2 (5 bases). CDR1 is DFQATT, CDR2 SNEGSKA, per germline (reference sequence). The CDR3 length is 15 residues. The ends were cut back, 5 bases at V and 5 bases at J, with 18 bases in the middle. DNA for the CDR3: TGCAGTGCTGGACTCTGGGGAGTAGGAACCGGGGAGCTGTTTTTT. It encodes CSAGLWGVGTGELFF.

The chain has TRBV28 and TRBJ2-5, with 10 bases lining up with TRBD2. This CDR3 spans 16 amino acids. From germline, CDR1 is MDHEN and CDR2 SYDVKM. The V and J ends lost 2 bases and 2 bases, in that order; junction bases with no gene match: 5. CDR3 region: CASSLRLAGAQETQYF. The CDR3 DNA reads TGTGCCAGCAGTTTAAGGCTAGCGGGAGCTCAAGAGACCCAGTACTTC.

This clonotype was detected ten times or more. This sequence joins TRBV10-3 and TRBJ2-7; the D gene is possibly TRBD2 (5 bases). CDR1 is ENHRY and CDR2 is SYGVKD in the germline V gene. Trimming took off 10 bases at V and 2 bases at J, with 9 bases between the two ends. The CDR3 consists of 11 residues. The CDR3 spells CATRDPYEQYF. The CDR3 DNA follows: TGTGCCACCCGGGATCCCTACGAGCAGTACTTC.

This clonotype was seen at least ten times. This chain uses TRBV27 with TRBJ2-2; unclear D gene. V was cut by 6 bases and J by 1 base, with 9 bases left in between. Looked up from germline, CDR1 is MNHEY and CDR2 is SMNVEV (reference sequence). The CDR3 is 14 residues long. The CDR3 coding sequence is TGTGCCAGCAGCCGGCTCCAGAACACCGGGGAGCTGTTTTTT. Amino acid sequence: CASSRLQNTGELFF.

The rearrangement uses TRBV25-1 and TRBJ1-2; the D gene is possibly TRBD1 (6 bases). The germline V gene has CDR1 MGHDK and CDR2 SYGVNS. This CDR3 spans 13 amino acids. V lost 2 bases and J 6 bases, leaving 10 bases between the germline ends. The CDR3 is CASSERGRDGYTF. In DNA form, the CDR3 reads TGTGCCAGCAGTGAACGGGGGCGAGATGGCTACACCTTC.

J is TRBJ2-7 and V is TRBV7-8; D unresolved. The CDR3 sequence is 13 residues long. The germline V gene has CDR1 SGHVS and CDR2 FQNEAQ. Trimming stripped 1 base from V and 3 bases from J, with 7 bases between. CDR3 DNA sequence: TGTGCCAGCAGCTTAGTAGCCCACTACGAGCAGTACTTC. Translated: CASSLVAHYEQYF. Drawing the rest from reference TRBV7-8 and TRBJ2-7, the complete variable domain is GAGVSQSPRYKVAKRGQDVALRCDPISGHVSLFWYQQALGQGPEFLTYFQNEAQLDKSGLPSDRFFAERPEGSVSTLKIQRTQQEDSAVYLCASSLVAHYEQYFGPGTRLTVT.

This clonotype was counted many times. V usage is TRBV18 and J usage is TRBJ2-7; 9 bases match TRBD2. V lost 1 base, J lost 0 bases, and 1 base stayed unmatched. Germline loops: CDR1 KGHSH, CDR2 LQKENI. The CDR3 runs 15 residues. The CDR3 sequence: CASSPQREVSYEQYF. The CDR3 coding sequence is TGTGCCAGCTCACCACAGCGGGAGGTCTCCTACGAGCAGTACTTC.

The chain uses TRBV6-1 and TRBJ2-2, with D perhaps matching TRBD1 (6 bases). Trimming took 6 bases from V and 7 from J, leaving 15 bases between them. Looked up from germline, CDR1 is MNHNS and CDR2 is SASEGT. The CDR3 runs 14 residues. CDR3 sequence: CASSNYRDVGELFF. CDR3 in DNA: TGTGCCAGCAGCAATTACAGGGATGTCGGGGAGCTGTTTTTT.

This clonotype has at least ten counts. The V and J genes are TRBV27 and TRBJ1-2; D is perhaps TRBD1 (5 bases). CDR1 and CDR2 from the germline V gene are MNHEY and SMNVEV (reference sequence). CDR3 length: 13 residues. V lost 8 bases, J lost 4 bases, and 14 bases lay in between. The CDR3 DNA follows: TGTGCCAGCGCCGCAGGGCAGGGCTATGGCTACACCTTC. Encoded protein: CASAAGQGYGYTF.

This rearrangement joins TRBV6-1 to TRBJ1-6, with TRBD1 as a possible D gene (5 bases). Trimming took 5 bases from V and 10 from J, leaving 18 bases between them. CDR1 MNHNS and CDR2 SASEGT come from the germline V gene. The CDR3 covers 15 residues. The CDR3 sequence: CASSQGGVGVSPLHF. DNA for the CDR3: TGTGCCAGCAGTCAAGGAGGGGTAGGAGTCTCACCCCTCCACTTT.

As to this clonotype: This clone may be a read error of a much larger clone one base away. This sequence joins TRBV12-3 or TRBV12-4 and TRBJ2-5; unclear D gene. The CDR3 spans 12 residues. The CDR3: CACSYSPGTQYF. In DNA, the CDR3 is TGTGCCTGCAGCTATAGTCCTGGGACCCAGTACTTC.

This clonotype was detected ten times or more. J is TRBJ2-5 and V is TRBV28, with D perhaps matching TRBD1 (6 bases). Germline assignment: CDR1 MDHEN and CDR2 SYDVKM. V was clipped by 4 bases and J by 5 bases, with 14 bases between them. CDR3 length equals 14 residues. CDR3 protein: CASSSKGVGETQYF. CDR3 bases: TGTGCCAGCAGTTCAAAGGGGGTCGGGGAGACCCAGTACTTC.

This clonotype was seen repeatedly, ten times or more. The rearrangement uses TRBV28 and TRBJ1-5, with a tentative D call TRBD1 (6 bases). V was trimmed by 6 bases and J by 4 bases, leaving 10 bases between them. CDR3 length equals 13 residues. The V gene's germline CDR1 is MDHEN and CDR2 SYDVKM. For the CDR3, the DNA is TGTGCCAGCAGGGTAACAGGGAATCAGCCCCAGCATTTT. It codes for CASRVTGNQPQHF.

This clonotype was observed at least ten times. The chain is built from TRBV29-1 and TRBJ2-7, with D maybe TRBD1 (7 bases). V gave up 5 bases and J gave up 3 bases, with 17 bases separating them. The CDR3 spans 14 residues. The germline V gene has CDR1 SQVTM and CDR2 ANQGSEA. The DNA of the CDR3 is TGCAGCGTTCATCAGGAGGGGACAGTCTACGAGCAGTACTTC. Its protein product is CSVHQEGTVYEQYF.

Many counts were recorded for this clonotype. As DNA, the CDR3 is TGTGCCAGCAGCTATTCAGTACGGGGGAACACTGAAGCTTTCTTT. This translates into CASSYSVRGNTEAFF. The V gene is TRBV3-1, the J gene TRBJ1-1; no definite D call. This CDR3 spans 15 amino acids. CDR1 and CDR2 from the germline V gene are LGHDT and YNNKEL (reference sequence). Trimming removed 5 bases at V and 1 base at J, with 14 bases between.

On this clonotype itself: A much larger clone differs by one base, so this may be a read error. The chain is built from TRBV19 and TRBJ1-1, with D uncertain. There are 12 residues in the CDR3. Germline-derived CDR1 and CDR2 are LNHDA and SQIVND (reference sequence). CDR3 in DNA: TGTGCCAGTAGTAACGGTTTTGCGGAAGCTTCCTTT. This translates into CASSNGFAEASF.